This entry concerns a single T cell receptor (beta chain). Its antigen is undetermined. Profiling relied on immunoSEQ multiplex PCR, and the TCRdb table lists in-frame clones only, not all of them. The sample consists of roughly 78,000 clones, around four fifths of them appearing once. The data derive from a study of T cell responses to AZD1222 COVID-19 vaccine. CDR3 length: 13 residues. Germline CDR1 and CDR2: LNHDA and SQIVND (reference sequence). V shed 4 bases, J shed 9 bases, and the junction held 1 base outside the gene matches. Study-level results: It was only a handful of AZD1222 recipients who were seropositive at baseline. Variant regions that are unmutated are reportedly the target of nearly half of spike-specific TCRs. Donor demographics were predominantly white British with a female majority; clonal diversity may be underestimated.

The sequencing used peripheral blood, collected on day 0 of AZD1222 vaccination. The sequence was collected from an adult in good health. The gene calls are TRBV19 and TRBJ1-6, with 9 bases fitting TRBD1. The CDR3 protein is CASSTTGGSPLHF. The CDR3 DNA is TGTGCCAGTAGTACGACAGGGGGTTCACCCCTCCACTTT.